These T cell receptor beta chains were read from a single sample in a study of T cells after posttransplantation cyclophosphamide. Here immunoSEQ multiplex PCR was the method, and the copy in TCRdb shows in-frame clones only, minus some. The data contain some 54,000 clones, 94% of them singletons. Sequenced: PBMCs. These receptors were obtained from a woman between 25 and 40 years old in good health and a related stem cell transplant donor. Each CDR3 is given without its conserved first and last residue. Each record gives: J gene, clone size, D gene, V gene, CDR3 protein. The D gene is left open where the match is weak. Rows may omit the clone size; those that give it use once, few, many or a size class.

J gene: TRBJ2-7
clone size: -
D gene: TRBD1
V gene: TRBV28
CDR3 protein: ASSLIGQESYEQY

J gene: TRBJ1-2
clone size: -
D gene: TRBD1
V gene: TRBV12-5
CDR3 protein: ASGPTGGIYGYT

J gene: TRBJ2-7
clone size: -
D gene: -
V gene: TRBV7-9
CDR3 protein: ASSLGPGDEQY

J gene: TRBJ2-1
clone size: -
D gene: TRBD1
V gene: TRBV5-4
CDR3 protein: ASSLSGQGGYNEQF

J gene: TRBJ2-3
clone size: -
D gene: TRBD2
V gene: TRBV25-1
CDR3 protein: ASSGLAGADTQY

J gene: TRBJ2-5
clone size: -
D gene: -
V gene: TRBV7-2
CDR3 protein: ASSFHSRGAQETQY

J gene: TRBJ2-3
clone size: -
D gene: -
V gene: TRBV6-5
CDR3 protein: ASSYLGATDTQY

J gene: TRBJ2-5
clone size: -
D gene: -
V gene: TRBV2
CDR3 protein: ASRRDRRFQETQY

J gene: TRBJ2-3
clone size: -
D gene: TRBD2
V gene: TRBV9
CDR3 protein: ASSVGGGETDTQY

J gene: TRBJ2-2
clone size: once
D gene: TRBD2
V gene: TRBV7-2
CDR3 protein: ASWGLAGANTGELF

J gene: TRBJ2-5
clone size: -
D gene: -
V gene: TRBV20-1
CDR3 protein: SAGEQETQY

J gene: TRBJ1-1
clone size: once
D gene: -
V gene: TRBV7-3
CDR3 protein: ASRSQGANTEAF

J gene: TRBJ1-6
clone size: -
D gene: -
V gene: TRBV30
CDR3 protein: AWSVPRGYNSPLH

J gene: TRBJ1-2
clone size: -
D gene: -
V gene: TRBV15
CDR3 protein: ATSRGGYSGDGYT

J gene: TRBJ2-7
clone size: -
D gene: -
V gene: TRBV28
CDR3 protein: ASSLSQGSEQY